The 5 T cell receptor beta chains below come from one sample, sequenced in a study of blood T cell repertoires in COVID-19. Using immunoSEQ multiplex PCR, the repertoire was profiled, and TCRdb retains in-frame clones only, with some absent. The sample holds approximately 90,000 clones, 70% to 85% seen once. Sequencing used peripheral blood. The receptors stem from a human donor in a cohort sampled during active COVID-19.

The chain combines TRBV4-3 with TRBJ1-3; no reliable D call. V was clipped by 2 bases and J by 0 bases, with 8 bases between them. This CDR3 has 15 residues. CDR1 LGHNA and CDR2 YSLEER come from the germline V gene. CDR3 sequence reads: CASSQSASSGNTIYF. The CDR3 DNA reads TGCGCCAGCAGCCAAAGCGCCAGCTCTGGAAACACCATATATTTT.

V is TRBV28 and J is TRBJ2-7, with D perhaps matching TRBD1 (5 bases). The CDR3 consists of 16 residues. V was shortened by 5 bases and J by 3 bases, with 20 bases between the two germline ends. The V gene's germline CDR1 is MDHEN and CDR2 SYDVKM. CDR3 sequence: CASSPTLNRKDYEQYF. Written as DNA, the CDR3 is TGTGCCAGCAGTCCCACCCTTAACAGGAAAGACTACGAGCAGTACTTC.

In the case of this clone: A clone one base away is much larger, so this may be a read error. Other DNA sequences of this sample code for an identical CDR3. The genes are TRBV7-3 and TRBJ1-1; TRBD1 is a possible D gene (6 bases). The CDR3 loop spans 15 amino acids. Germline V gene sequence: CDR1 SGHTA, CDR2 FQGTGA. CDR3 in amino acids: CASSPTGGGGTEAFF. CDR3 nucleotide sequence: TGCGCCAGCAGCCCAACGGGGGGCGGGGGTACTGAAGCTTTCTTT.

The chain has TRBV11-2 and TRBJ2-7, with D tentatively TRBD1 (5 bases). The V gene's germline CDR1 is SGHAT and CDR2 FQNNGV. This CDR3 contains 15 residues. Trimming removed 0 bases from V and 2 bases from J, with 11 bases in between. In DNA form, the CDR3 reads TGTGCCAGCAGCTTAGAATCCCAGGGTCCCTACGAGCAGTACTTC. This sequence encodes CASSLESQGPYEQYF.

The CDR3 here is CSASRSQVYGYTF. DNA for the CDR3: TGCAGTGCTAGTCGGTCCCAGGTCTATGGCTACACCTTC. The chain combines TRBV20-1 with TRBJ1-2, with no clear D. This CDR3 is 13 amino acids long. Germline CDR1 is DFQATT and CDR2 is SNEGSKA (reference sequence). V lost 3 bases to trimming and J lost 4 bases, with 12 bases between them.